This T cell receptor beta chain originates from a study of response to subunit inactivated influenza vaccine. TCRdb re-analysed the RT-PCR reads in MiXCR, keeping a single row per CDR3 protein. In the table there are fewer than 250,000 distinct CDR3 sequences, roughly an eighth of which are singletons. As regards this clonotype: Its antigen remains unidentified.

The CDR3 length is 15 residues. V lost 4 bases and J 0 bases, leaving 11 bases between the germline ends. Germline V gene sequence: CDR1 SGDLS, CDR2 YYNGEE. Points from the study as a whole: Researchers suggested that each seasonal influenza vaccination recruits few new T cells.

V gene TRBV9 combines with J gene TRBJ2-1; weak D call: TRBD2 (5 bases). This clonotype was obtained from a man in his fifties or sixties who received an inactivated influenza vaccine. Here the sequenced sample was CD8+ T cells sorted from PBMCs, taken 5 days after vaccination. The CDR3 DNA sequence: TGTGCCAGCAGCTCCGCGGGTAACTCCTACAATGAGCAGTTCTTC. Translated: CASSSAGNSYNEQFF.